These T cell receptor beta chains were read from a single sample in a study of cytomegalovirus exposure and HLA in healthy donors. Only in-frame clones appear in the TCRdb table, and some are missing; sequencing was by immunoSEQ multiplex PCR. The sample includes more than 85,000 clones, 55% to 75% of them seen just once. Sequenced sample: PBMCs. These receptors all come from a woman between 65 and 79 years old in good health and CMV-seropositive. The CDR3 runs from the conserved cysteine through the conserved F or W. The D gene is left open where the match is weak. Only some rows state a clone size, as once, few, many or a class for expanded clones.

CDR3 protein | CDR3 DNA | clone size | J gene | D gene | V gene
CASSLAPLAQETQYF | TGCGCCAGCAGCTTGGCCCCTTTGGCCCAAGAGACCCAGTACTTC | few | TRBJ2-5 | - | TRBV5-1
CASSVTDQETQYF | TGTGCCAGCAGCGTTACAGACCAAGAGACCCAGTACTTC | - | TRBJ2-5 | - | TRBV9
CASGAGAIYQETQYF | TGCGCCAGCGGGGCGGGGGCCATCTACCAAGAGACCCAGTACTTC | - | TRBJ2-5 | - | TRBV5-1
CASSLRVGAADTQYF | TGTGCCAGCAGCCTCCGGGTGGGGGCGGCGGATACGCAGTATTTT | - | TRBJ2-3 | - | TRBV7-2
CATSPGQGGTGELFF | TGTGCCACCTCCCCGGGACAGGGAGGCACCGGGGAGCTGTTTTTT | - | TRBJ2-2 | TRBD1 | TRBV6-6
CASSLGQGRRGPQHF | TGTGCCAGCAGCCTAGGTCAGGGCCGAAGGGGGCCCCAGCATTTT | - | TRBJ1-5 | - | TRBV7-2
CASSQQGGSGSPLHF | TGCGCCAGCAGCCAGCAGGGAGGGAGTGGTTCACCCCTCCACTTT | - | TRBJ1-6 | - | TRBV5-1
CASSPTSGGANNEQFF | TGCGCCAGCAGCCCGACGAGCGGGGGGGCCAATAATGAGCAGTTCTTC | - | TRBJ2-1 | TRBD2 | TRBV5-1
CASSLEGQGGREQYF | TGTGCCAGCAGTTTAGAGGGACAGGGTGGTCGAGAGCAGTACTTC | - | TRBJ2-7 | TRBD1 | TRBV27
CASSIEAGSYGYTF | TGTGCCAGTAGTATAGAGGCAGGGTCCTATGGCTACACCTTC | - | TRBJ1-2 | - | TRBV19
CASGLFSRDRAVYEQYF | TGTGCTAGTGGTTTGTTCTCCAGGGACAGAGCAGTCTACGAGCAGTACTTC | - | TRBJ2-7 | TRBD1 | TRBV12-5
CASSQVRGTAGETQYF | TGTGCCAGCAGCCAAGTCCGGGGAACGGCTGGAGAGACCCAGTACTTC | - | TRBJ2-5 | - | TRBV14
CAWKGGSTGELFF | TGTGCCTGGAAGGGAGGGAGCACCGGGGAGCTGTTTTTT | few | TRBJ2-2 | TRBD2 | TRBV30
CASSPLRQVFEAFF | TGTGCCAGCAGCCCCCTTAGACAGGTTTTTGAAGCTTTCTTT | few | TRBJ1-1 | - | TRBV7-9
CASSHSPGQGYTF | TGTGCCAGCTCACATTCTCCGGGTCAAGGCTACACCTTC | few | TRBJ1-2 | - | TRBV18
CASSLIAGGPQETQYF | TGCGCCAGCAGCTTAATTGCGGGGGGGCCTCAAGAGACCCAGTACTTC | - | TRBJ2-5 | TRBD2 | TRBV5-1
CASSPRGRHTEAFF | TGTGCCAGCAGCCCCAGGGGGCGTCACACTGAAGCTTTCTTT | - | TRBJ1-1 | TRBD1 | TRBV11-2
CASSGMDRASNQPQHF | TGTGCCAGCAGTGGGATGGACAGGGCCAGCAATCAGCCCCAGCATTTT | - | TRBJ1-5 | TRBD1 | TRBV6-1
CASRTNRAGSEKLFF | TGTGCCAGCAGGACAAACAGGGCTGGAAGCGAAAAACTGTTTTTT | - | TRBJ1-4 | - | TRBV27
CSGGEISEKLFF | TGCAGCGGGGGGGAAATAAGCGAAAAACTGTTTTTT | - | TRBJ1-4 | - | TRBV29-1
CASSPEGGLALTGELFF | TGTGCCAGCAGCCCTGAAGGGGGACTAGCCCTCACCGGGGAGCTGTTTTTT | few | TRBJ2-2 | TRBD2 | TRBV4-2
CASSLEGGRAWEQYF | TGTGCCAGCAGCTTGGAGGGAGGTAGGGCTTGGGAGCAGTACTTC | - | TRBJ2-7 | - | TRBV5-4